The clone carrying this TCR beta chain has only one observation. Generated by immunoSEQ multiplex PCR, the TCRdb table keeps only in-frame clones and is missing some. The sample includes approximately 30,000 clones, 80% to 90% of them seen just once. The data belong to a study of T cell changes during pregnancy in multiple sclerosis. CDR3 length: 15 amino acids. The germline V gene encodes CDR1 MGHRA and CDR2 YSYEKL. Trimming left V 3 bases short and J 3 bases short, with 12 bases between. V usage is TRBV4-1 and J usage is TRBJ2-1; D is unresolved. The TCR comes from a female donor with multiple sclerosis, enrolled in a pregnancy study. The sample consisted of CD8+ T cells from peripheral blood mononuclear cells, taken in the third trimester of pregnancy. The CDR3 region is CASSQTLFGYNEQFF. Written as DNA, the CDR3 is TGCGCCAGCAGCCAGACTCTATTTGGCTACAATGAGCAGTTCTTC.